This TCR beta chain was captured by sequencing in a study of beta chain features in type 1 diabetes. The investigators reverse transcribed all of the isolated RNA, so they sequenced expressed TCRB transcripts. Using immunoSEQ multiplex PCR, the repertoire was profiled, and TCRdb retains in-frame clones only, with some absent. The sample comprises about 140,000 clones, 6.9% of which are singletons, and 1.4% rests with the top ten. Trimming at V came to 6 bases and at J to 3 bases, leaving 7 bases not matched to a gene. The germline V gene has CDR1 SNHLY and CDR2 FYNNEI. The CDR3 extends over 15 amino acids.

The sequencing sample was made of central memory CD4+ T cells from blood. V gene TRBV2 combines with J gene TRBJ1-4; TRBD1 agrees at 7 bases. The TCR was taken from a woman in her 30s in good health. CDR3 protein: CASSRDRVPNEKLFF. CDR3 DNA: TGTGCCAGCAGCCGCGACAGGGTTCCTAATGAAAAACTGTTTTTT.